This T cell receptor beta chain was sequenced during a study of blood T cell repertoires in COVID-19. As for the study in general: Acute and convalescent COVID-19 samples came from the United States, Italy and Spain. The analysed material was cDNA or gDNA that came from T cells, B-cell-depleted T cells, or PBMCs.

Authors' analysis steps: How many nucleated cells were present was estimated from reference gene primer amplification. TCRdb's table, derived via immunoSEQ multiplex PCR, lists solely in-frame clones and lacks some. V and J calls and clone size are copied from that table; D and trimming were computed from the DNA. The sample yields 250,000 to 350,000 clones, approximately 84% seen once. The CDR3 totals 16 residues. Trimming cost V 1 base and J 4 bases, with 11 bases left between them. Per the germline V gene, CDR1 is MNHNS and CDR2 is SASEGT. Sequenced input: peripheral blood. The rearrangement joins TRBV6-1 to TRBJ2-6, with D perhaps matching TRBD2 (5 bases). The sequence came from a woman in her twenties or thirties who had recovered from COVID-19. CDR3: CASSEDGGPGANVLTF. The CDR3 DNA reads TGTGCCAGCAGTGAAGATGGAGGCCCAGGGGCCAACGTCCTGACTTTC.